Listed below are T cell receptor beta chains from one sample, sequenced in a study of blood T cell repertoires in COVID-19. Libraries were prepared by immunoSEQ multiplex PCR; TCRdb keeps only in-frame clonotypes and omits some of them. This sample carries around 310,000 clones, about 88% of them seen once, and the ten largest clones take 9.5% to 15%. Sequencing was performed on peripheral blood. Receptors originate from a woman in her sixties or seventies with acute or convalescent COVID-19. Both conserved end residues are part of each CDR3. Each record gives: J gene, V gene, clone size, D gene, CDR3 DNA, CDR3 protein. A D gene is named only where the DNA matches it firmly. A row's size may be missing; if present it is once, few, many or a size class.

TRBJ2-7 TRBV6-5 NA TRBD1 TGTGCCAGCAGTTCCCTGGGACAGGGGAAGGTCTACGAGCAGTACTTC CASSSLGQGKVYEQYF
TRBJ2-3 TRBV5-4 NA TRBD2 TGTGCCAGCACTAGCGGGGGGAGCACAGATACGCAGTATTTT CASTSGGSTDTQYF
TRBJ2-5 TRBV19 once NA TGTGCCAGTAGTCCTCATGGGGGCGCAGAGACCCAGTACTTC CASSPHGGAETQYF
TRBJ1-5 TRBV19 NA NA TGTGCCAGTAGTAATTACAGGGAACGCAATCAGCCCCAGCATTTT CASSNYRERNQPQHF
TRBJ2-7 TRBV6-2/TRBV6-3 NA NA TGTGCCAGCAGTTTTCAAGCGACAGGCACCTACGAGCAGTACTTC CASSFQATGTYEQYF
TRBJ2-2 TRBV28 few NA TGTGCCAGCAGTTGGAGGCGGGGTGTCGGGGAGCTGTTTTTT CASSWRRGVGELFF
TRBJ2-7 TRBV6-5 once TRBD2 TGTGCCAGCTGTCGCGGGGGATTAAACGAGCAGTACTTC CASCRGGLNEQYF
TRBJ1-5 TRBV11-2 NA NA TGTGCCAGCAGCTTAGATGGGGCAGGGAGGGCGCCCCAGCATTTT CASSLDGAGRAPQHF
TRBJ2-5 TRBV2 NA TRBD1 TGTGCCAGCAGTCTGGACAGGGTTCAAGAGACCCAGTACTTC CASSLDRVQETQYF
TRBJ2-1 TRBV18 NA TRBD2 TGTGCCAGCTCACGTGGGCGGGAGGTATCCTACAATGAGCAGTTCTTC CASSRGREVSYNEQFF
TRBJ2-6 TRBV23-1 NA NA TGCGCCGTACGGGGCTCTGGGGCCAACGTCCTGACTTTC CAVRGSGANVLTF
TRBJ2-7 TRBV9 NA TRBD2 TGTGCCAGCAGCAGAGACACTAGCGGGCAGACCTACGAGCAGTACTTC CASSRDTSGQTYEQYF
TRBJ2-7 TRBV6-1 NA NA TGTGCCAGCAGTGGAGTCATTGACAGGCTGCCCTACGAGCAGTACTTC CASSGVIDRLPYEQYF
TRBJ2-3 TRBV6-1 NA TRBD2 TGTGCCAGCAGTGGGCCGGGCGGGAGGCTGCAGGATACGCAGTATTTT CASSGPGGRLQDTQYF
TRBJ1-1 TRBV1 NA NA TGCACCAGCAGCCAAGGGGGAGGGAAGATCGCTGAAGCTTTCTTT CTSSQGGGKIAEAFF
TRBJ1-2 TRBV29-1 NA NA TGCAGCGTTGAAGCTAATAACTATGGCTACACCTTC CSVEANNYGYTF
TRBJ1-5 TRBV2 NA TRBD1 TGTGCCAGCAGTAACACAGGGGGCCGTCAGCCCCAGCATTTT CASSNTGGRQPQHF
TRBJ2-7 TRBV10-3 once NA TGTGCCATCACCCCTGCGGGGTCATCGGGGCAGTACTTC CAITPAGSSGQYF
TRBJ1-1 TRBV30 NA NA TGTGCCTGGAGTAAGACTGTGAACACTGAAGCTTTCTTT CAWSKTVNTEAFF
TRBJ2-3 TRBV19 NA TRBD2 TGTGCCAGTAGTATATCTAGGCCGGGACTAGACCGTCCAGATACGCAGTATTTT CASSISRPGLDRPDTQYF
TRBJ1-5 TRBV5-1 NA NA TGCGCCAGCAGCTTGGGTTCGGCGGGGCAGCCCCAGCATTTT CASSLGSAGQPQHF
TRBJ2-7 TRBV28 NA NA TGTGCCAGCAGCCCGACGGGATCCTACGAGCAGTACTTC CASSPTGSYEQYF
TRBJ2-7 TRBV27 NA TRBD1 TGTGCCAGCAGTATGGACAGGACCTCCTACGAGCAGTACTTC CASSMDRTSYEQYF
TRBJ1-6 TRBV5-1 NA TRBD1 TGCGCCAGCAGCCCCTCGACAGGGAGCTCCTATAATTCACCCCTCCACTTT CASSPSTGSSYNSPLHF
TRBJ2-1 TRBV24-1 once TRBD2 TGTGCCACCGGTGGACTAGCGGGATACAATGAGCAGTTCTTC CATGGLAGYNEQFF
TRBJ1-4 TRBV7-9 few NA TGTGCCAGCAGCTTCCCCCTAGCAGCTGAAAAACTGTTTTTT CASSFPLAAEKLFF
TRBJ2-7 TRBV6-6 NA NA TGTGCCAGCAGTTACTCGGGGCCCTCCTACGAGCAGTACTTC CASSYSGPSYEQYF
TRBJ2-7 TRBV9 NA NA TGTGCCAGCAGCGTAGACTCTTCCTACGAGCAGTACTTC CASSVDSSYEQYF
TRBJ2-1 TRBV10-2 NA NA TGCGCCAGCAGTGGACAGGTCCCATCCCGCAATGAGCAGTTCTTC CASSGQVPSRNEQFF
TRBJ1-1 TRBV19 NA TRBD1 TGTGCCAGTAGTATGATGACAGGGGCAATAGGAACTGAAGCTTTCTTT CASSMMTGAIGTEAFF
TRBJ2-7 TRBV6-2/TRBV6-3 NA NA TGTGCCAGCAGTTATAGCGACCAGTACGAGCAGTACTTC CASSYSDQYEQYF
TRBJ2-7 TRBV30 NA TRBD2 TGTGCCTGGACTTATAGCGGGAGCAGGGCCGAGCAGTACTTC CAWTYSGSRAEQYF
TRBJ1-2 TRBV28 NA TRBD1 TGTGCCAGCAGTTTATCACAGGGGAACTATGGCTACACCTTC CASSLSQGNYGYTF
TRBJ2-1 TRBV9 NA TRBD2 TGTGCCAGCAGCGTAGGGGCTAGCGGGGGGGCCTACAATGAGCAGTTCTTC CASSVGASGGAYNEQFF
TRBJ1-1 TRBV28 NA NA TGTGCCAGCAGTCTTAGGGGGGGGACTGAAGCTTTCTTT CASSLRGGTEAFF
TRBJ2-4 TRBV7-3 NA TRBD2 TGTGCCAGCAGCTCCGGACTAGCGGGAGGTGGCGGAAACATTCAGTACTTC CASSSGLAGGGGNIQYF
TRBJ2-4 TRBV7-8 NA TRBD2 TGTGCCAGCAGCTTAGTGATTAGCGGGGGCGTGGGAAACATTCAGTACTTC CASSLVISGGVGNIQYF
TRBJ2-3 TRBV7-2 NA NA TGTGCCAGCAGCATCCCAAGCACAGATACGCAGTATTTT CASSIPSTDTQYF
TRBJ2-4 TRBV19 NA TRBD2 TGTGCCAGTAGTATAATCTCGGATTCTGCGGGGGGGCGGAACATTCAGTACTTC CASSIISDSAGGRNIQYF
TRBJ2-2 TRBV7-2 NA TRBD2 TGTGCCAGCAGCTTGAGCGGGGGAAATGTCGGGGAGCTGTTTTTT CASSLSGGNVGELFF
TRBJ1-1 TRBV2 NA TRBD1 TGTGCCAGCAGTGACAGGGGGCTCACTGAAGCTTTCTTT CASSDRGLTEAFF
TRBJ2-1 TRBV5-6 NA NA TGTGCCAGCAGCAAATTTGAGCACAATGAGCAGTTCTTC CASSKFEHNEQFF
TRBJ2-2 TRBV5-6 NA TRBD1 TGTGCCAGCAGCTCCCGGGACAGAAACACCGGGGAGCTGTTTTTT CASSSRDRNTGELFF
TRBJ1-6 TRBV10-3 NA NA TGTGCCGCACAAAACAGGGATCCTACCAATTCACCCCTCCACTTT CAAQNRDPTNSPLHF
TRBJ2-5 TRBV6-2/TRBV6-3 few TRBD1 TGTGCCAGCAGCCTAATATGGACAGGACAAGAGACCCAGTACTTC CASSLIWTGQETQYF